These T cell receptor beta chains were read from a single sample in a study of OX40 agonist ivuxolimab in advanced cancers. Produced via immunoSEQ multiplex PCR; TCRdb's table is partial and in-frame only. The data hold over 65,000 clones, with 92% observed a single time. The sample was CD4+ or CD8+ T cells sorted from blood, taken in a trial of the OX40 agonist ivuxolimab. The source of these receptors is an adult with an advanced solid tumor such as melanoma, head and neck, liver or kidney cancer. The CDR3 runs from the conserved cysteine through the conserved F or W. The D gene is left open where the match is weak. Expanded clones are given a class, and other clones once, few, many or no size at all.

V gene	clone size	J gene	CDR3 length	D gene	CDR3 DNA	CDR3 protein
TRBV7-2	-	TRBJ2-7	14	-	TGTGCCAGCAGCTCCAACGGGAGAGACTACGAGCAGTACTTC	CASSSNGRDYEQYF
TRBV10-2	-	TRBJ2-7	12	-	TGCGCCAGCAGTCACCTACCCCTGGAGCAGTACTTC	CASSHLPLEQYF
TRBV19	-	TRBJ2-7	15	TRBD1	TGTGCCAGTAGTATCTCGGGACAGGGAGCGTACGAGCAGTACTTC	CASSISGQGAYEQYF
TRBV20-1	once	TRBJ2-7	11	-	TGCAGTGCTAGAAGGGGATACGAGCAGTACTTC	CSARRGYEQYF
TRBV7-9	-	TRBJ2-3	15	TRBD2	TGTGCCAGCAGCTTAGCGGGAGGGCAGATGGATACGCAGTATTTT	CASSLAGGQMDTQYF
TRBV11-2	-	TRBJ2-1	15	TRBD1	TGTGCCAGCAGCCTGAACAGGGGCTCCTACAATGAGCAGTTCTTC	CASSLNRGSYNEQFF
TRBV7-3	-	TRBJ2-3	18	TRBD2	TGTGCCAGCAGCTTAACGTGGACTAGCGGGGTTAGCACAGATACGCAGTATTTT	CASSLTWTSGVSTDTQYF
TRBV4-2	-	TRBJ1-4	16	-	TGTGCCAGCAGCCAAGCCGCGGGGACCACTAATGAAAAACTGTTTTTT	CASSQAAGTTNEKLFF
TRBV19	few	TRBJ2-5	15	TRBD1	TGTGCCAGTAGTATAGCCGGCAGGGGGCGTGAGACCCAGTACTTC	CASSIAGRGRETQYF
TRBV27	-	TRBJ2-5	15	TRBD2	TGTGCCAGCAGCCTGGGACTAGCGGGAGTGGAGACCCAGTACTTC	CASSLGLAGVETQYF
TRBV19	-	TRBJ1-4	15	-	TGTGCCAGTAGTATTCAGGCTGGGGGATTAGAAAAACTGTTTTTT	CASSIQAGGLEKLFF
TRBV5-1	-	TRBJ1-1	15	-	TGCGCCAGCAGCCCCCAACAGGGTCTTAACACTGAAGCTTTCTTT	CASSPQQGLNTEAFF
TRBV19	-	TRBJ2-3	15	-	TGTGCCAGTAGTCCCGCGGGGCCTAGCACAGATACGCAGTATTTT	CASSPAGPSTDTQYF
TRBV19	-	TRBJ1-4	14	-	TGTGCCAGTACATGGGGGACGAACTTTGAAAAACTGTTTTTT	CASTWGTNFEKLFF
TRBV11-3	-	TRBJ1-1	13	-	TGTGCCAGCAGCTTTTCCATGAACACTGAAGCTTTCTTT	CASSFSMNTEAFF
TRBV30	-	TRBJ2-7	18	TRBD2	TGTGCCTGGAGTCTTAGAGGGCGGCTAGCGGGAGGGGCCCACGAGCAGTACTTC	CAWSLRGRLAGGAHEQYF
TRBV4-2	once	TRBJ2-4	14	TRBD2	TGTGCCAGCAGCCAAGAGGGAGGGAGGAACATTCAGTACTTC	CASSQEGGRNIQYF
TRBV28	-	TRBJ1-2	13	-	TGTGCCAGCAGTCCGACAAGAAACTATGGCTACACCTTC	CASSPTRNYGYTF
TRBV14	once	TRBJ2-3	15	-	TGTGCCAGCAGCCAAGTCCACGGAGGCACAGATACGCAGTATTTT	CASSQVHGGTDTQYF
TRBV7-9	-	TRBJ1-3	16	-	TGTGCCAGCAGCTTATTATCCGCTATCTCTGGAAACACCATATATTTT	CASSLLSAISGNTIYF
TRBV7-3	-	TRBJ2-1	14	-	TGTGCCAGCAGCTTAGGGACCGTTGCTTCTGAGCAGTTCTTC	CASSLGTVASEQFF
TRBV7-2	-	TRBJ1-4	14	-	TGTGCCAGCAGCACCGGGACCCTCAATGAAAAACTGTTTTTT	CASSTGTLNEKLFF
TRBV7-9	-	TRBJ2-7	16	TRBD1	TGTGCCAGCAGACCCCGACAGGGACAATGGTCCTACGAGCAGTACTTC	CASRPRQGQWSYEQYF
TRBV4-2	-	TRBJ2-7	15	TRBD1	TGTGCCAGCAGCCAGGGGACAGGGGGCTCCTACGAGCAGTACTTC	CASSQGTGGSYEQYF
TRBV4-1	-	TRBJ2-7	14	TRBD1	TGCGCCAGCAGCGGGGTAGGGACAGGGGTCGAGCAGTACTTC	CASSGVGTGVEQYF
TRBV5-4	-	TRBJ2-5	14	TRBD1	TGTGCCAGCAGCTACGACAGGGTGGGGGAGACCCAGTACTTC	CASSYDRVGETQYF
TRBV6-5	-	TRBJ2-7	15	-	TGTGCCAGCACCCCTCCTGGCGGGGCGGATTACGAGCAGTACTTC	CASTPPGGADYEQYF
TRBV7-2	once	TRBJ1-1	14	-	TGTGCCAGCAGCTTAGGCAAAGGGCCGGCTGAAGCTTTCTTT	CASSLGKGPAEAFF
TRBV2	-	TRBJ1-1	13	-	TGTGCCAGCAGTGAAGAAGGAAGCACTGAAGCTTTCTTT	CASSEEGSTEAFF
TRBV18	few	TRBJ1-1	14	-	TGTGCCAGCTCACCAAAGACAGGTCCCCTTGAATCTTTCTTT	CASSPKTGPLESFF
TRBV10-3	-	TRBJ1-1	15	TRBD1	TGTGCCATCGGGACAGTTGGGGGGATGAACACTGAAGCTTTCTTT	CAIGTVGGMNTEAFF
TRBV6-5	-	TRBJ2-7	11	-	TGTGCCAGCAGTTACGAGGGCGAGCAGTACTTC	CASSYEGEQYF
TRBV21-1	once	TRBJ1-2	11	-	TGTGCCAGCAGTCTCGGGGGTGGCTACACCTTC	CASSLGGGYTF
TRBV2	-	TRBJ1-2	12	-	TGTGCCAGCAGCTTGGGGTATGAGGGCTACACCTTC	CASSLGYEGYTF
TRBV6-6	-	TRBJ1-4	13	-	TGTGCCACCCGGCCGGTTACTAATGAAAAACTGTTTTTT	CATRPVTNEKLFF
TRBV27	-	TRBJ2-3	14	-	TGTGCCAGCAGTTTATCGCGGACCGCAGATACGCAGTATTTT	CASSLSRTADTQYF
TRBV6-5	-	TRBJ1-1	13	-	TGTGCCAGCAGACCCGGGCCGCACACTGAAGCTTTCTTT	CASRPGPHTEAFF
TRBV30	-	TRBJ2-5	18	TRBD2	TGTGCCTGGAGTCCATCACTGAGGGGAGCGGGGGCGCAAGAGACCCAGTACTTC	CAWSPSLRGAGAQETQYF
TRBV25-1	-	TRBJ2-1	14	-	TGTGCCAGCAGCCTCGGACACCCGAGGTATGAGCAGTTCTTC	CASSLGHPRYEQFF
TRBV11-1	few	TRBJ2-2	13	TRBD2	TGTGCCAGCAGAGGACTAGCCCGACGGGAGCTGTTTTTT	CASRGLARRELFF
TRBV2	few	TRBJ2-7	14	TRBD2	TGTGCCAGCAGACCCGGACTAGTTTTCTACGAGCAGTACTTC	CASRPGLVFYEQYF
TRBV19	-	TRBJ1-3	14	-	TGTGCCAGTAGTATCACGTCACGCGGAAACACCATATATTTT	CASSITSRGNTIYF
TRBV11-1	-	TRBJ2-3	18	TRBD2	TGTGCCAGCAGCTTAGGGCGGGCTCTAGCGGGAGTCGCAGATACGCAGTATTTT	CASSLGRALAGVADTQYF
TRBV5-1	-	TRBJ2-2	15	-	TGCGCCAGCCGCCTAACGGGGGCTAACACCGGGGAGCTGTTTTTT	CASRLTGANTGELFF
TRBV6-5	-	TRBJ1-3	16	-	TGTGCCAGCAGTTACCGCGGGCCCCGCGAAGGAAACACCATATATTTT	CASSYRGPREGNTIYF
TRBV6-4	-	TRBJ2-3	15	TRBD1	TGTGCCAGCAGTGACTGGGGACAGAGCACAGATACGCAGTATTTT	CASSDWGQSTDTQYF
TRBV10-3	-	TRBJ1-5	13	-	TGTGCCATCACTGGGGGCCCCAATCAGCCCCAGCATTTT	CAITGGPNQPQHF
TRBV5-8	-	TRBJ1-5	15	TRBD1	TGTGCCAGCAGCCAACACAGGGGGCTAGGGCAGCCCCAGCATTTT	CASSQHRGLGQPQHF
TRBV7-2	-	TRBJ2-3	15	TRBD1	TGTGCCAGCAGCTTAGCTCAGGGGGTGACAGATACGCAGTATTTT	CASSLAQGVTDTQYF
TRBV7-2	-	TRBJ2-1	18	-	TGTGCCAGCAGCTCCCCCGGGCAGGGGGAGACTAGGTACAATGAGCAGTTCTTC	CASSSPGQGETRYNEQFF